This T cell receptor (beta chain) was captured by sequencing in a study of T-cell reconstitution after alpha-beta-depleted transplantation in children. V shed 1 base and J shed 0 bases, with 17 bases lying between them. CDR1 and CDR2 (germline): MNHEY, SVGAGI. The CDR3 extends over 18 amino acids. Preparing the TCRbeta library involved the use of unique molecular identifiers. TCRdb analysed the PCR reads with MiXCR anew, one entry per CDR3 protein. The sample records nearly 550,000 distinct CDR3 sequences, around 20% being singletons. The rearrangement links TRBV6-5 to TRBJ2-3; D gene unclear. The sample consisted of PBMCs from the stem cell graft donor, taken from the stem cell graft. The clonotype comes from a human donor who donated a stem cell graft to a child with acute lymphoblastic leukemia. The CDR3 loop is CASSYWGTLRSSTDTQYF. As DNA, the CDR3 is TGTGCCAGCAGTTACTGGGGTACCCTCCGTTCTAGCACAGATACGCAGTATTTT.